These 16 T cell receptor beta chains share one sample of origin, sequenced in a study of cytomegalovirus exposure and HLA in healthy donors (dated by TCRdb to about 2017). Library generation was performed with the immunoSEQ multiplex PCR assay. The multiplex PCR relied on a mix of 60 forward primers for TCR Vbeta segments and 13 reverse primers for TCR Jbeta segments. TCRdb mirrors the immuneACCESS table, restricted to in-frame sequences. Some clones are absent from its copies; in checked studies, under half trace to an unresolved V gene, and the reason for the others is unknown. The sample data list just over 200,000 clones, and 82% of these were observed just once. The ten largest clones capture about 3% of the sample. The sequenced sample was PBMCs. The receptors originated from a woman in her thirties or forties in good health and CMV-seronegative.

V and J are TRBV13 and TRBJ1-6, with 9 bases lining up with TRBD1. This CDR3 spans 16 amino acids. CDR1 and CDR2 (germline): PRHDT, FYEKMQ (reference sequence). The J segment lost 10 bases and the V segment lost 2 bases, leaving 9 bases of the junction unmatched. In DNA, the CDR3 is TGTGCCAGCAGCTTATACTACAGGGGGCTGGGGTCACCCCTCCACTTT. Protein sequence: CASSLYYRGLGSPLHF.

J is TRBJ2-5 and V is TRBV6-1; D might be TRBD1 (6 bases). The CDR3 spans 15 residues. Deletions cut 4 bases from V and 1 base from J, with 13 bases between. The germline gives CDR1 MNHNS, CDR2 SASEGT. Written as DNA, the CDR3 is TGTGCCAGCAGTGCTCGGCAGGGGATCCAAGAGACCCAGTACTTC. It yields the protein CASSARQGIQETQYF.

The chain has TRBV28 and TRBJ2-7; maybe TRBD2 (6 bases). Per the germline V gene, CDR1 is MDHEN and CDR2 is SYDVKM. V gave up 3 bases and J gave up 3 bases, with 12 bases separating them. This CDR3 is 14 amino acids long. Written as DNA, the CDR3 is TGTGCCAGCAGTTTCCCCGGGAGTGTCTACGAGCAGTACTTC. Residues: CASSFPGSVYEQYF.

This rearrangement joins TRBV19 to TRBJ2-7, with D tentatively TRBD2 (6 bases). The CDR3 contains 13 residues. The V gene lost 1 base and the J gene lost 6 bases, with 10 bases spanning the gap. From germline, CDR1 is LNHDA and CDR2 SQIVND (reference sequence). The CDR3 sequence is CASSIVAGLEQYF. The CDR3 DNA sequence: TGTGCCAGTAGTATAGTCGCGGGGCTCGAGCAGTACTTC. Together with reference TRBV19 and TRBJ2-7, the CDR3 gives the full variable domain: DGGITQSPKYLFRKEGQNVTLSCEQNLNHDAMYWYRQDPGQGLRLIYYSQIVNDFQKGDIAEGYSVSREKKESFPLTVTSAQKNPTAFYLCASSIVAGLEQYFGPGTRLTVT.

CDR3 bases: TGTGCCAGCAGCCTAGGGACTAGCGGGATCAGCTACAATGAGCAGTTCTTC. Encoded protein: CASSLGTSGISYNEQFF. V usage is TRBV4-2 and J usage is TRBJ2-1, with 13 bases lining up with TRBD2. Looked up from germline, CDR1 is LGHNA and CDR2 is YNFKEQ. The length of the CDR3 is 17 residues. J lost 3 bases, V lost 4 bases, and 6 bases had no gene match.

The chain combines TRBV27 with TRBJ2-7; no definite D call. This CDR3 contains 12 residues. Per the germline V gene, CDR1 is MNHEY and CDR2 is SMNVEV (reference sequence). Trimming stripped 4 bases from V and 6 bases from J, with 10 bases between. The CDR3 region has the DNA TGTGCCAGCAGTTCTGCAGGTGGCGAGCAGTACTTC. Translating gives CASSSAGGEQYF.

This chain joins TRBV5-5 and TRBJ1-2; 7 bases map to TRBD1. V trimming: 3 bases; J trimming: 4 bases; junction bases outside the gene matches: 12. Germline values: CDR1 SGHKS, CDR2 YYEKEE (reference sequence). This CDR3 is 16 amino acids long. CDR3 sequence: CASSSGRTGYFYGYTF. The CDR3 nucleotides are TGTGCCAGCAGCTCCGGAAGGACAGGTTACTTCTATGGCTACACCTTC.

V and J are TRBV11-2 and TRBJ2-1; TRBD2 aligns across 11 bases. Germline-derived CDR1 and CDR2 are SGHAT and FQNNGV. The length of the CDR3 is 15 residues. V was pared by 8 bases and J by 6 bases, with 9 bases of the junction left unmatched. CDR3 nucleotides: TGTGCCAGCGGCCATAGCGGGAGGGCGGGCAATGAGCAGTTCTTC. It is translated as CASGHSGRAGNEQFF. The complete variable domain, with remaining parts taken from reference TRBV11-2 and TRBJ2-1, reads EAGVAQSPRYKIIEKRQSVAFWCNPISGHATLYWYQQILGQGPKLLIQFQNNGVVDDSQLPKDRFSAERLKGVDSTLKIQPAKLEDSAVYLCASGHSGRAGNEQFFGPGTRLTVL.

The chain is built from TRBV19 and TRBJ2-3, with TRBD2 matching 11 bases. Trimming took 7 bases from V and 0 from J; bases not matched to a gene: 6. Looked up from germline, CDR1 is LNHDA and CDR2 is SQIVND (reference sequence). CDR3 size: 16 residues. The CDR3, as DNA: TGTGCCAGTAAAGCGGGACTAGCGGAGAGCACAGATACGCAGTATTTT. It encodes CASKAGLAESTDTQYF.

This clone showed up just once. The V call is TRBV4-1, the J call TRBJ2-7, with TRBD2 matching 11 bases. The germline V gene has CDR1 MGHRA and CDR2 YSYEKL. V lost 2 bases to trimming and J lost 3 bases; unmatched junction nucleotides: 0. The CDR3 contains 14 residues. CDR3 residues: CASSQTSGSYEQYF. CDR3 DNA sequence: TGCGCCAGCAGCCAAACTAGCGGGAGCTACGAGCAGTACTTC.

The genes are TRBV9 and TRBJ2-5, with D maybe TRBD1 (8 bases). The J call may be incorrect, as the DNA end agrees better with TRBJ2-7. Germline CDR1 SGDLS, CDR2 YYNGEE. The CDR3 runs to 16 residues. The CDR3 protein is CASSPQGGIRASEQYF. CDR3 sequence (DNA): TGTGCCAGCAGCCCACAGGGGGGGATCCGGGCCAGCGAGCAGTACTTC.

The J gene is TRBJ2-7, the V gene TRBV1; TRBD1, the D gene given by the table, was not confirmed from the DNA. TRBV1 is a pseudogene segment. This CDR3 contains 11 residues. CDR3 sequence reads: CTSSQPYEQYF. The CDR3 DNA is TGCACCAGCAGCCAACCATACGAGCAGTACTTC.

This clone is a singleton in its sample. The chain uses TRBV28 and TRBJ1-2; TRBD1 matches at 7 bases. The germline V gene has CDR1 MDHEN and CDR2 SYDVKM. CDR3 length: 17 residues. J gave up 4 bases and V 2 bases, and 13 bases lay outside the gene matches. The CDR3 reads CASSLADRVKGGYGYTF. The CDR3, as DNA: TGTGCCAGCAGTTTAGCAGACAGGGTAAAGGGGGGCTATGGCTACACCTTC.

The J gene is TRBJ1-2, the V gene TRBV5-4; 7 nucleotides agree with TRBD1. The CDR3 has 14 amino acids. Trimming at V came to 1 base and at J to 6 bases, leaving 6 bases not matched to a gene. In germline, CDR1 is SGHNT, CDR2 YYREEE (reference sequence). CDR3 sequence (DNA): TGTGCCAGCAGCTTGCAGGGGGGATGGAATGGCTACACCTTC. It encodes CASSLQGGWNGYTF.

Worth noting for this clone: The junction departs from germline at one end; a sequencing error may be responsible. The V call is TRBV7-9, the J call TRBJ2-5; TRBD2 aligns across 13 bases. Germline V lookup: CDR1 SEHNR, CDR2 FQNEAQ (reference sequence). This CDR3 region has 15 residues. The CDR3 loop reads CASSLGLAGQGTQYF. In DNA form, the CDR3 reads TGTGCCAGCAGCTTGGGACTAGCGGGACAAGGGACCCAGTACTTC.

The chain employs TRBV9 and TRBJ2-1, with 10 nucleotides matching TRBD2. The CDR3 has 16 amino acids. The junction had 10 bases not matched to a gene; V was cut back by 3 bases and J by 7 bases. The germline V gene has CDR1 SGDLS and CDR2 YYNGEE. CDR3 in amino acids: CASSAPLAGLANEQFF. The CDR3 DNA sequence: TGTGCCAGCAGCGCCCCACTAGCGGGACTAGCAAATGAGCAGTTCTTC.